This T cell receptor (beta chain) stems from a study of T-cell reconstitution after alpha-beta-depleted transplantation in children. Whole-study findings and limits: T-cell counts and diversity were attributed mostly to newly produced T cells one year after transplant. There were reportedly several hundred expanded graft clones from which alpha-beta T cells came about two months after transplant.

Unique molecular identifiers were incorporated into the prepared TCRbeta library. One entry per CDR3 protein, called by TCRdb with MiXCR from the PCR reads. The sample shows 200,000 to 300,000 distinct CDR3 sequences, 20% to 30% of them seen only once. This clonotype was detected only a few times. Its antigen is currently unknown. The clonotype comes from a female patient aged 2 to 10 who had a stem cell transplant for congenital amegakaryocytic thrombocytopenia, so the T cells may come from the graft donor. The material sequenced was PBMCs, mostly from graft donor cells, taken 360 days after TCRalphabeta/CD19-depleted stem cell transplant.

The CDR3 DNA reads as TGCAGCGTGTTGACAGGGGCGGGGACCGGGGAGCTGTTTTTT. This sequence encodes CSVLTGAGTGELFF. The genes are TRBV29-1 and TRBJ2-2; 8 positions agree with TRBD1. The germline V gene encodes CDR1 SQVTM and CDR2 ANQGSEA. Germline trimming cut 6 bases from V and 5 bases from J; bases unmatched to any gene: 8. CDR3 length: 14 residues.